This T cell receptor beta chain stems from a study of regulatory T cells in long-lasting Graves disease (dated by TCRdb to about 2021). At the level of the whole study: Persistent Graves' disease was defined as persistently positive TSH receptor autoantibodies together with antithyroid drug treatment for over 5 years. A total of roughly 33 samples were covered by TCR sequencing, comprising approximately 13 persistent and roughly 20 newly diagnosed Graves' disease patients. Peripheral blood TCR sequencing and RNA sequencing compared persistent Graves' disease patients with newly diagnosed Graves' disease patients. Antithyroid drugs had been taken for about 10.3 years on average by persistent Graves' disease patients in the clinical cohort. The study took place in China and was registered as a clinical trial.

This clonotype was observed many times. Which antigen it targets is not known. No much larger clone exists at a distance of one base, and base qualities are not known. The meaning of the sample's time point label: persistent/refractory GD, antithyroid drugs over 5 years with positive TRAb. For both TCR sequencing and RNA sequencing, RNA was extracted from PBMCs in TRIzol. Graves' disease was diagnosed according to American Thyroid Association guidelines. The patients came from an endocrinology department in Xi'an, China. From each patient, about 9.7 milliliters of peripheral blood was collected into an EDTA anticoagulant tube. Ficoll Paque Plus density gradient separation was used to isolate PBMCs, and no further T cell sorting was performed. An Agilent 2100 Bioanalyzer and agarose gel were used to assess RNA quality, and a NanoDrop 2000 was used to measure RNA concentration. The germline ends are 13 bases apart after V is trimmed by 7 bases and J by 0 bases. From cysteine to phenylalanine, the CDR3 is 14 amino acids long. The retained sequence is limited to the CDR3, 42 bases, with the frame set at the first base. From a lookup of the germline V gene, CDR1 and CDR2 are SNHLY and FYNNEI.

Receptor libraries were prepared by multiplex PCR. TCRdb lists the instrument as Illumina HiSeq 4000. CDR3 regions were amplified by Arm-PCR with iRepertoire HTBI primers to construct TCR beta libraries. Gel purification was performed on PCR products prior to sequencing. Regarding the original processing steps: Gene usage analysis of CDR3 amino acid clonotypes used the 55 to 80 TRBV and 14 to 15 TRBJ segments found across samples. Filtered high-quality paired reads were merged into contigs using COPE and FqMerger. BLAST was used to align contigs to IMGT TRBV, TRBD and TRBJ reference genes, with CDR3 defined following IMGT. Highly expanded clones were defined as clonotypes with a frequency above 0.1%. Shannon entropy was used to measure repertoire diversity, and the Gini coefficient was used to measure V-J evenness. Public clonotypes were defined as clonotypes shared by more than one individual. TCRdb redid the processing of the public reads, applying fastp at Q25 and MiXCR, and retained in-frame beta chains. Merged by CDR3 protein, the rows form single entries marked with the most common genes and DNA. TCRdb, not the original authors, processed these V and J calls. The sample table shows some 440,000 distinct CDR3 sequences, and under 25% are seen once. The ten largest account for less than 9% of the sample.

Findings and caveats that apply to the study as a whole: More public clonotypes were shared among persistent patients (roughly 3,000) than among newly diagnosed patients (more than 950). Sequencing and analysis were restricted to the TCR beta chain. Only peripheral blood was studied, because thyroid tissue, the primary lesion, was inaccessible. Persistent Graves' disease patients showed lower TCR Shannon entropy and fewer highly expanded clones than newly diagnosed patients, suggesting clonal expansion. The authors acknowledged the small sample size as a limitation that may reduce accuracy. Persistent disease showed preferential use of TRBV28, TRBJ1-2 and TRBJ2-5, whereas newly diagnosed disease favored TRBV20-1 and TRBJ2-1.

The TCR sequence derives from a female donor with Graves disease. Here the sequenced sample was peripheral blood mononuclear cells (PBMCs), taken when the disease was refractory, from a patient treated with antithyroid drugs. The sequence links TRBV2 to TRBJ2-7; possibly the D gene is TRBD2, per 5 matching bases. The CDR3 corresponds to CASTRTGSSYEQYF. Read as DNA, the sequence is TGTGCCAGCACCCGAACGGGGAGCTCCTACGAGCAGTACTTC.